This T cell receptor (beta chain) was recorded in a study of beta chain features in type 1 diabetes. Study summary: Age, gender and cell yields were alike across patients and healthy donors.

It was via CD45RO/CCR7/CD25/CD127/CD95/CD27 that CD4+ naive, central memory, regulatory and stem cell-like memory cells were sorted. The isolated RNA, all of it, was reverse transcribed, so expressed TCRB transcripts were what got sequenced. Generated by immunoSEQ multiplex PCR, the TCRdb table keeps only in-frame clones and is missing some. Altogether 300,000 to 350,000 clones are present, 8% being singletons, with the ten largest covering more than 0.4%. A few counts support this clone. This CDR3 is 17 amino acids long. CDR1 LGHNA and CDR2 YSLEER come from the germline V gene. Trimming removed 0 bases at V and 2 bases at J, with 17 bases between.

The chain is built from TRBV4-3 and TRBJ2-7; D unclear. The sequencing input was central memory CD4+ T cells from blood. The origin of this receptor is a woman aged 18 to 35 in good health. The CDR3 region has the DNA TGCGCCAGCAGCCAAGAGCTGGCATCTTCTCGTCCCTACGAGCAGTACTTC. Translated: CASSQELASSRPYEQYF.